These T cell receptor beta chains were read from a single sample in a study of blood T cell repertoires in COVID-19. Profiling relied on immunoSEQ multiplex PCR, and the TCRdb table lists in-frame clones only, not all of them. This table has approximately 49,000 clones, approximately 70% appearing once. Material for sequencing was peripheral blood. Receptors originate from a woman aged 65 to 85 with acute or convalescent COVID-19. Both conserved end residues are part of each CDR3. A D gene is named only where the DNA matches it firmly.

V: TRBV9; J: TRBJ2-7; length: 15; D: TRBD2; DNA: TGTGCCAGCAGCGTAGCAAGCGGGAAGCACTACGAGCAGTACTTC; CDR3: CASSVASGKHYEQYF
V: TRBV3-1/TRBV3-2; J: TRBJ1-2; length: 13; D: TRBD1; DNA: TGTGCCAGCAGCCCCCTGGGACAGGGTGGCTACACCTTC; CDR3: CASSPLGQGGYTF
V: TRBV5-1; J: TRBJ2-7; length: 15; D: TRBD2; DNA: TGCGCCAGCAAGCCGGGACTAGCGGAGGGTAACGAGCAGTACTTC; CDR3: CASKPGLAEGNEQYF
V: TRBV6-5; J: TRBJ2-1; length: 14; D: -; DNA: TGTGCCAGCAGCAAAGTACCTCAGGTGGATGAGCAGTTCTTC; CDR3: CASSKVPQVDEQFF
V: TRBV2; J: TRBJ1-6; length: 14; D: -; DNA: TGTGCCAGCAGTGACCAGGGGCTCCCTTCACCCCTCCACTTT; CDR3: CASSDQGLPSPLHF
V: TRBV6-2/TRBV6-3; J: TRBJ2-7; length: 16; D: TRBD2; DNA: TGTGCCAGCAGTTACAGACTAGCGGGGGGCGCCTACGAGCAGTACTTC; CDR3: CASSYRLAGGAYEQYF
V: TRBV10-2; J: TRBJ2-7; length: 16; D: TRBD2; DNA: TGCGCCAGCTCAGGCCCTTCCGCGAGGTCGGGGGGAGAGCAGTACTTC; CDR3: CASSGPSARSGGEQYF
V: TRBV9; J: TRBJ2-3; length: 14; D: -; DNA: TGTGCCAGCAGCGGTAACAGGGGCACAGATACGCAGTATTTT; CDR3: CASSGNRGTDTQYF
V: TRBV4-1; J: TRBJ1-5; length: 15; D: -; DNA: TGCGCCAGCAGCCGTCAGGGATATAGCAATCAGCCCCAGCATTTT; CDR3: CASSRQGYSNQPQHF
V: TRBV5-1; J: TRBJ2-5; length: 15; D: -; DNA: TGCGCCAGCAGCCCGAGTACTAGGGCCCAAGAGACCCAGTACTTC; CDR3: CASSPSTRAQETQYF